This T cell receptor (beta chain) is drawn from a study of TIL therapy for anti-PD-1-resistant metastatic lung cancer (dated by TCRdb to 2020 to 2022). General notes on the study: Before any PD-1/PD-L1 blockade was given, tumors were harvested, nivolumab was then administered, and patients who progressed went on to receive lymphodepletion, an infusion of expanded TIL, and IL-2. Across the cohort, whole-exome sequencing showed a median non-synonymous tumor mutation burden of roughly 1.5 mutations per megabase. The cohort was composed predominantly of lung adenocarcinoma, with a handful of EGFR-mutant and two ALK-rearranged tumors included, and half of patients were identified as current or former smokers. Tumor and peripheral blood T cell receptor beta sequencing was used to track clonotypes across tumor, expanded TIL product and serial blood samples. A median age of 54 years (range about 35-75) and a median tumor PD-L1 proportion score of 6% to 7% were recorded among enrolled patients. General findings and caveats noted by the study authors: The study protocol defined all tumor marker inferences as exploratory. The baseline peripheral repertoire was partially replaced by infused TIL clonotypes, which then decayed over months, and no apparent association between persistence and response was found. Generalizability was limited because the cohort was highly selected, with more treatment-naive, never-smoker and oncogene-addicted patients included than is typical.

Using bias-controlled multiplex PCR with the immunoSEQ v3 hsTCRB kit, the TCR beta CDR3 regions were amplified from genomic DNA. The TCR libraries were sequenced on an Illumina NextSeq 500 to about 1.8 million read pairs for survey level or roughly 4.5-6.5 million read pairs for deep level. The study's processing was this. Clonality was reported by immunoSEQ Analyzer software, which also assigned V, D and J genes and filtered out non-productive sequences. Repertoires of infused TIL and blood were compared using productive Simpson clonality and the Morisita overlap index of productive TRB rearrangements. The absolute count of a clonotype in blood was estimated by multiplying the lymphocyte count by the CD3+ fraction and by the productive frequency of the clone. TCRdb took this table from immuneACCESS and kept in-frame rearrangements with V and J called. Such tables lack part of the clones; where checked against another copy, unresolved V genes explain under half of the gap, and the rest is unexplained. V and J calls and clone size come straight from that table; D and trimming were deduced from the DNA. The sample table contains tens of thousands of clones; only one count was recorded for 79% of them. The ten largest clones represent 4% to 5.5% of the sample.

Note on this clone: Its antigen target is currently unknown. Base qualities are not provided; no much larger clone lies one nucleotide away.

The CDR3 sequence holds 18 residues, the cysteine and phenylalanine included. The DNA shown is the 54-base CDR3, in frame from base 1. The germline V gene supplies CDR1 MGHRA and CDR2 YSYEKL. Compared with germline, V lacks 0 bases and J lacks 1 base; bases without a gene match: 8. Explained via the paper, the time point label denotes: pre-treatment sample, taken before nivolumab and TIL therapy. Adults with stage 4 NSCLC were enrolled from 2017 to January 2020 in a dual-center phase I trial. The samples were drawn from an open-label, single-arm phase I trial testing tumor-infiltrating lymphocyte therapy combined with nivolumab in advanced non-small cell lung cancer. Blood mononuclear cells from EDTA tubes were isolated by Ficoll gradient, snap-frozen as pellets, and DNA was extracted with a Qiagen mini-prep kit.

The sequence was obtained from a woman between 30 and 80 years old with non-small cell lung cancer. The chain is encoded by TRBV4-1 joined to TRBJ2-1; 8 central nucleotides agree with TRBD2. The sequenced sample was blood, obtained at baseline. CDR3 loop: CASSQDAGGMRSYNEQFF. The nucleotide sequence is TGCGCCAGCAGCCAAGATGCGGGAGGAATGAGGTCCTACAATGAGCAGTTCTTC.